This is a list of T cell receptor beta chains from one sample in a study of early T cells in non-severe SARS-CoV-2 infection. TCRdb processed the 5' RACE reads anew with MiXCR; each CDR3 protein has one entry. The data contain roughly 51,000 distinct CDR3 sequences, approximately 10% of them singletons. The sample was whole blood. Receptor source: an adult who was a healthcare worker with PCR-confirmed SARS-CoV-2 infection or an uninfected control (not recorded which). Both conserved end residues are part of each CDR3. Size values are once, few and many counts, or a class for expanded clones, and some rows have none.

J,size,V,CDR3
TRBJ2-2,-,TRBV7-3,CASSSSRDSTGELFF
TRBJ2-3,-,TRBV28,CASPPAAGSTDTQYF
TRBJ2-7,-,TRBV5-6,CASSFRVYEQYF
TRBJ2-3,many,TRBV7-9,CASTSNSRDTQYF
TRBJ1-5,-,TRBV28,CASSSETPQHF
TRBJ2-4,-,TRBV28,CASSWGLGRDIQYF
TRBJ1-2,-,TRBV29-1,CSVEYRLYGYTF
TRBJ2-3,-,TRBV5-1,CASSLQLADTQYF
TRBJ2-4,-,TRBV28,CASSPNQGKNIQYF
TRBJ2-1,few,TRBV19,CASSQREGPYNEQFF
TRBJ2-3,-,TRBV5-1,CASSPGELSTDTQYF
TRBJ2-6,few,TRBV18,CASSPPGQGAGANVLTF
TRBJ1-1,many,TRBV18,CASSPPGRHEAFF
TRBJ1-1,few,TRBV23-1,CASSQMRWGKDTEAFF
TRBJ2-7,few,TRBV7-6,CASSPRGGGGSYEQYF
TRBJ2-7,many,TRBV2,CASKPAGDEQYF
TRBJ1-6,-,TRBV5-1,CASSLDGRPENSPLHF
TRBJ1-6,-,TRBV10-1,CASSESGAGLSPLHF
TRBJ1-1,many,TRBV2,CASHRVRTEAFF
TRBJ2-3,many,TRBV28,CASSSPIARGTDTQYF
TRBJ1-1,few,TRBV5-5,CASSLGPEAFF
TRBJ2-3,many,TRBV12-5,CASGLWRGHTDTQYF
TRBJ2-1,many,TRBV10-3,CAISDTRANEQFF
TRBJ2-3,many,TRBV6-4,CASSDGTGGTDTQYF
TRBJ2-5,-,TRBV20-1,CSATSGGPTGETQYF
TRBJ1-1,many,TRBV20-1,CSARVPGKSSGAFF
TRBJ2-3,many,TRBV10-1,CASSDPGRSDTQYF
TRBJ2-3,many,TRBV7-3,CASSPDRNTDTQYF
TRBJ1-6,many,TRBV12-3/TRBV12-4,CASRSDRGSSPLHF
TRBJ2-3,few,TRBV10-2,CASSDLTSGGVNTQYF
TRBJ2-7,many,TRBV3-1,CASSPGRQGLSYEQYF
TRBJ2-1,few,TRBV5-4,CASSSPWGDNEQFF
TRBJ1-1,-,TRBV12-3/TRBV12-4,CASFAGGTGNTEAFF